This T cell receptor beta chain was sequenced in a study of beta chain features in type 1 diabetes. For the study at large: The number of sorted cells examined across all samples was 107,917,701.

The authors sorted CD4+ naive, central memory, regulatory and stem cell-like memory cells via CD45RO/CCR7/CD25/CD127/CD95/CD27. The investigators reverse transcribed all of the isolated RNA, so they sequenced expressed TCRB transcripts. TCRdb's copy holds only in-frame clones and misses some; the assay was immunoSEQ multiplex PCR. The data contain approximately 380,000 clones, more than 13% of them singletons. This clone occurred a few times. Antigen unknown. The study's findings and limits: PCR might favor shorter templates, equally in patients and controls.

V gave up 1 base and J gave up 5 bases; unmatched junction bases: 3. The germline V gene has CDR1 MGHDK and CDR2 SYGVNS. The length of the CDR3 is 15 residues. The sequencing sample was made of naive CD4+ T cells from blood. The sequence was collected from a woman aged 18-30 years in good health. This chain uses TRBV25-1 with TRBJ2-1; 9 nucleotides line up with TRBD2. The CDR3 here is CASSELGTSNNEQFF. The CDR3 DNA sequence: TGTGCCAGCAGTGAATTGGGGACTAGCAACAATGAGCAGTTCTTC.